The rows below give T cell receptor beta chains drawn from one sample of a study of PD-1 blockade in classical Hodgkin lymphoma. Clones were sequenced by immunoSEQ multiplex PCR, and TCRdb holds only the in-frame ones, with some missing. The sample yields 26,000 or so clones, about two thirds seen once. The material was peripheral blood mononuclear cells (PBMCs), obtained before the fourth cycle of nivolumab. These receptors came from a human donor with classical Hodgkin lymphoma. The CDR3 runs from the conserved cysteine through the conserved F or W. The order of the fields is J gene, V gene, CDR3 length, D gene, clone size, CDR3 DNA, CDR3 protein. D genes are given only for firm matches. Some rows have no size entry. The others give once, few or many, or a class for an expanded clone.

j_gene: TRBJ2-7; v_gene: TRBV19; len: 14; d_gene: TRBD1; abundance: .; CDR3nt: TGTGCCAGTAGTACGACAGGGGCCTCCTACGAGCAGTACTTC; CDR3aa: CASSTTGASYEQYF
j_gene: TRBJ2-3; v_gene: TRBV18; len: 16; d_gene: .; abundance: .; CDR3nt: TGTGCCAGCTCACTCTCTAGCGCGTTTTCCACAGATACGCAGTATTTT; CDR3aa: CASSLSSAFSTDTQYF
j_gene: TRBJ1-2; v_gene: TRBV6-6; len: 15; d_gene: .; abundance: few; CDR3nt: TGTGCCAGCAGTTACTCGACAGGATCTAACTATGGCTACACCTTC; CDR3aa: CASSYSTGSNYGYTF
j_gene: TRBJ1-1; v_gene: TRBV10-3; len: 14; d_gene: .; abundance: .; CDR3nt: TGTGCCATCAGTGACGGACACTCGAACACTGAAGCTTTCTTT; CDR3aa: CAISDGHSNTEAFF
j_gene: TRBJ2-7; v_gene: TRBV7-2; len: 17; d_gene: TRBD2; abundance: .; CDR3nt: TGTGCCAGCAGTTGGGGGGGTAGCGGGAGGGTACTGTTCGAGCAGTACTTC; CDR3aa: CASSWGGSGRVLFEQYF
j_gene: TRBJ1-5; v_gene: TRBV7-9; len: 16; d_gene: .; abundance: medium-sized; CDR3nt: TGTGCCAGCAGCTTAGAACCTAAGTATAGCAATCAGCCCCAGCATTTT; CDR3aa: CASSLEPKYSNQPQHF
j_gene: TRBJ2-3; v_gene: TRBV28; len: 15; d_gene: .; abundance: .; CDR3nt: TGTGCCACCCAGGGGGAGGGAGTAGGGACAGATACGCAGTATTTT; CDR3aa: CATQGEGVGTDTQYF
j_gene: TRBJ2-7; v_gene: TRBV9; len: 15; d_gene: .; abundance: .; CDR3nt: TGTGCCAGCAGCGTAGACGGATCCTATCCCAACGAGCAGTACTTC; CDR3aa: CASSVDGSYPNEQYF
j_gene: TRBJ2-7; v_gene: TRBV7-2; len: 14; d_gene: TRBD2; abundance: .; CDR3nt: TGTGCCAGCAGCTTGACTAGCGGGGGGTACGAGCAGTACTTC; CDR3aa: CASSLTSGGYEQYF
j_gene: TRBJ2-1; v_gene: TRBV30; len: 14; d_gene: .; abundance: .; CDR3nt: TGTGCCTGGAGATCGGCCCACTCCTACAATGAGCAGTTCTTC; CDR3aa: CAWRSAHSYNEQFF
j_gene: TRBJ1-5; v_gene: TRBV4-3; len: 16; d_gene: .; abundance: .; CDR3nt: TGCGCCAGCAGCCAAGATCACGACTCAGCCGCATGGCCCCAGCATTTT; CDR3aa: CASSQDHDSAAWPQHF
j_gene: TRBJ2-1; v_gene: TRBV7-2; len: 14; d_gene: .; abundance: medium-sized; CDR3nt: TGTGCCAGCAGCCTACAGTTTGGGTACAATGAGCAGTTCTTC; CDR3aa: CASSLQFGYNEQFF
j_gene: TRBJ1-5; v_gene: TRBV19; len: 13; d_gene: .; abundance: .; CDR3nt: TGTGCCAGTAGTATGTCCGTAAATCAGCCCCAGCATTTT; CDR3aa: CASSMSVNQPQHF